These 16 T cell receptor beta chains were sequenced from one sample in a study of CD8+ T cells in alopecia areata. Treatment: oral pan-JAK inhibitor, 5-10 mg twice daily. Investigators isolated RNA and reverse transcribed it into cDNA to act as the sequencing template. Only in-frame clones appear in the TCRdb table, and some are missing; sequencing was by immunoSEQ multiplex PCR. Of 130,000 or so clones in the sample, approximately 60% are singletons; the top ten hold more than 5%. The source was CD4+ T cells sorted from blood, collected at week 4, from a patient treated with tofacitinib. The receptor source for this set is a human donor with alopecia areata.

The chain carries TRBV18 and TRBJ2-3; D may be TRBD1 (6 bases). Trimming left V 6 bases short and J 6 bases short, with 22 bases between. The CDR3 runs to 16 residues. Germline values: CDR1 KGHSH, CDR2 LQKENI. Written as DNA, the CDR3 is TGTGCCAGCTCCACTTCCTACCGGGACACTAGGGATACGCAGTATTTT. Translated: CASSTSYRDTRDTQYF.

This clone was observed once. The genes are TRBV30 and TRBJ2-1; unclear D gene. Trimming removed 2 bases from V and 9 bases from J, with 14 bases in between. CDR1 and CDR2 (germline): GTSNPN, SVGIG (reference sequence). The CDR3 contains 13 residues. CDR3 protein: CAWSLRPDGEQFF. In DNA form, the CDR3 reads TGTGCCTGGAGTTTGCGACCGGATGGTGAGCAGTTCTTC. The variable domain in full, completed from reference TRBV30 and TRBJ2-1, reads SQTIHQWPATLVQPVGSPLSLECTVEGTSNPNLYWYRQAAGRGLQLLFYSVGIGQISSEVPQNLSASRPQDRQFILSSKKLLLSDSGFYLCAWSLRPDGEQFFGPGTRLTVL.

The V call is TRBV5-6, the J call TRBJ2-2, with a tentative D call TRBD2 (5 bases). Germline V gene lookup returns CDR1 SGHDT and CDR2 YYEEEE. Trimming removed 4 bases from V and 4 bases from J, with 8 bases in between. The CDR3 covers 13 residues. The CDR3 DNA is TGTGCCAGCAGCGAGGACTTCACCGGGGAGCTGTTTTTT. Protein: CASSEDFTGELFF.

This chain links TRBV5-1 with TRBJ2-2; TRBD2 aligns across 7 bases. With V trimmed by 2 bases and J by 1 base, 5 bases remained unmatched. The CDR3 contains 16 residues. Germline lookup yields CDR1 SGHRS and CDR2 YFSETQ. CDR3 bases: TGCGCCAGCAGCTTTGGGTTAGCGGGGAACACCGGGGAGCTGTTTTTT. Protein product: CASSFGLAGNTGELFF.

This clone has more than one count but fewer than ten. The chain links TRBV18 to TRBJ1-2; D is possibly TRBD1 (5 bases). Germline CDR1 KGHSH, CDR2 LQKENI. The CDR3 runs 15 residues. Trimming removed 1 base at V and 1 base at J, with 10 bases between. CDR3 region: CASSPQVGRNYGYTF. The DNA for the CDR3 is TGTGCCAGCTCACCACAAGTGGGACGTAACTATGGCTACACCTTC.

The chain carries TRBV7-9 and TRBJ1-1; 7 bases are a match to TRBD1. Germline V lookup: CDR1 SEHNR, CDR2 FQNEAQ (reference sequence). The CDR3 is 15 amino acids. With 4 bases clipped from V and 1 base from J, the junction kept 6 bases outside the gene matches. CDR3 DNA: TGTGCCAGCAGCTCCTCAGGGGGGTCGAACACTGAAGCTTTCTTT. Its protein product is CASSSSGGSNTEAFF.

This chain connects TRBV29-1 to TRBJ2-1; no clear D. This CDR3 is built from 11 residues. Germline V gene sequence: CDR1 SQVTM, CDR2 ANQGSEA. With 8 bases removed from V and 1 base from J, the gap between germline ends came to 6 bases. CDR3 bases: TGCAGCATTAATTCCTACAATGAGCAGTTCTTC. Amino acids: CSINSYNEQFF.

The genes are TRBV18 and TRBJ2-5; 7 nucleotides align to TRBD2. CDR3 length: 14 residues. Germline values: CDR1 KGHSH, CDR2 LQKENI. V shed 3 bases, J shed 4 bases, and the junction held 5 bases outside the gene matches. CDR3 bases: TGTGCCAGCTCACCGATCACGGGAGGAGAGACCCAGTACTTC. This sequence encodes CASSPITGGETQYF.

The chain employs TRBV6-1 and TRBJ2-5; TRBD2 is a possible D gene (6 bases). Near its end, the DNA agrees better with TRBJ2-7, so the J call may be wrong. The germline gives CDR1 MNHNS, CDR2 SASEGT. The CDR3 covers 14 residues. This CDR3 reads CASSYAGNNYEQYF. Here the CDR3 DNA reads TGTGCCAGCAGTTATGCGGGGAATAACTACGAGCAGTACTTC.

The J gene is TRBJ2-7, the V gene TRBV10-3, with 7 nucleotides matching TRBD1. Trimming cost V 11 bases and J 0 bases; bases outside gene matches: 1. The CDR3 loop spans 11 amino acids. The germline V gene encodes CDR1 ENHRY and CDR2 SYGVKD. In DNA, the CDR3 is TGTGCCTGGGACAGCTCCTACGAGCAGTACTTC. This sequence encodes CAWDSSYEQYF.

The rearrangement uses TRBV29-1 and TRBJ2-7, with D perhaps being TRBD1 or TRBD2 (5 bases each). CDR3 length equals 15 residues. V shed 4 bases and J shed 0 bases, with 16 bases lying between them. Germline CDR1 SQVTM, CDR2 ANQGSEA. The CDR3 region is CSVAGTDLHSYEQYF. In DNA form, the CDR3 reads TGCAGCGTTGCAGGGACGGATCTCCACTCCTACGAGCAGTACTTC.

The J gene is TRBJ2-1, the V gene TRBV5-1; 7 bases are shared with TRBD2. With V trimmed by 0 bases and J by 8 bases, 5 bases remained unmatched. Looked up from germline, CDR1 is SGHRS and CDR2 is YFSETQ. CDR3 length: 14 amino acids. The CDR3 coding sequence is TGCGCCAGCAGCTTGGGACTAGCAAGTGATGAGCAGTTCTTC. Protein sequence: CASSLGLASDEQFF.

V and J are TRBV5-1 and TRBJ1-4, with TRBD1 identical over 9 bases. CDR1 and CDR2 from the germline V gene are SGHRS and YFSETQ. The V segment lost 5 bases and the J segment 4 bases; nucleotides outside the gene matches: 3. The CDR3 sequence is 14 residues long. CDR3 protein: CASSSDRGNEKLFF. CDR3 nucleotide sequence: TGCGCCAGCAGTTCGGACAGGGGTAATGAAAAACTGTTTTTT.

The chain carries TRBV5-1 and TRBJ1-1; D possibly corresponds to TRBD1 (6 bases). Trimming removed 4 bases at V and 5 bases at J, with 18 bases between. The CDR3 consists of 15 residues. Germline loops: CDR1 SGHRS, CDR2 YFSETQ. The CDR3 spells CASSITRSGVTEAFF. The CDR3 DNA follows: TGCGCCAGCAGCATAACCCGGTCAGGGGTAACTGAAGCTTTCTTT.

The CDR3 is CATGLAGSYNEQFF. As DNA, the CDR3 is TGTGCCACGGGACTAGCGGGATCCTACAATGAGCAGTTCTTC. The chain recombines TRBV19 with TRBJ2-1, with 13 bases that match TRBD2. Per germline, CDR1 LNHDA and CDR2 SQIVND (reference sequence). The V and J ends lost 10 bases and 1 base, in that order; junction bases with no gene match: 1. This CDR3 is 14 amino acids long.

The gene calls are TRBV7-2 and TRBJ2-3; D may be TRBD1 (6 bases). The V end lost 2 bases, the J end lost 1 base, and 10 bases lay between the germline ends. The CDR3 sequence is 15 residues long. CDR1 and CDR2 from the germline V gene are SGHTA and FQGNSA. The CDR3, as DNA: TGTGCCAGCAGCTTAAACGCAGGGGGCACAGATACGCAGTATTTT. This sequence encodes CASSLNAGGTDTQYF.